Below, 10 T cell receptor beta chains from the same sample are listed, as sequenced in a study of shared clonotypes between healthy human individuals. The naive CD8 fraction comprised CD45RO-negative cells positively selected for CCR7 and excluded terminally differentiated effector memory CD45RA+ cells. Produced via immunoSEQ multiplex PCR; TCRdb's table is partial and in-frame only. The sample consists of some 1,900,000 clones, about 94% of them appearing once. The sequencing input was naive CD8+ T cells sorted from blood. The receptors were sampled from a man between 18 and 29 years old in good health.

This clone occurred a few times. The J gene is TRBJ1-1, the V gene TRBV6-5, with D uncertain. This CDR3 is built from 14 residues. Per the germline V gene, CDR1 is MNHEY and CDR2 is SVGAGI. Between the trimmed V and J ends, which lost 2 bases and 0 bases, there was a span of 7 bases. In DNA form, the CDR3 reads TGTGCCAGCAGTTACGAACAGCTGAACACTGAAGCTTTCTTT. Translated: CASSYEQLNTEAFF.

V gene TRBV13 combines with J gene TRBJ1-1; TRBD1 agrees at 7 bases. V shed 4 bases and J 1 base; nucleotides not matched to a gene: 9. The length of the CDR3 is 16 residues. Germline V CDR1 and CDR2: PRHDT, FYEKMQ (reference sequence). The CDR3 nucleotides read TGTGCCAGCAGCTCCAGACAGGGTGGGGCGAACACTGAAGCTTTCTTT. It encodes CASSSRQGGANTEAFF.

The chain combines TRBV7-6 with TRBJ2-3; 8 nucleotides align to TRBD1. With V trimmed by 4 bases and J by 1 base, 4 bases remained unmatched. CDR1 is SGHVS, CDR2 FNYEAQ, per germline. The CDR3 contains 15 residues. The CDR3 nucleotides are TGTGCCAGCAGCTCGGACAGGGACGGCACAGATACGCAGTATTTT. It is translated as CASSSDRDGTDTQYF. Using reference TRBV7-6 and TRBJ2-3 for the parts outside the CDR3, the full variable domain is GAGVSQSPRYKVTKRGQDVALRCDPISGHVSLYWYRQALGQGPEFLTYFNYEAQQDKSGLPNDRFSAERPEGSISTLTIQRTEQRDSAMYRCASSSDRDGTDTQYFGPGTRLTVL.

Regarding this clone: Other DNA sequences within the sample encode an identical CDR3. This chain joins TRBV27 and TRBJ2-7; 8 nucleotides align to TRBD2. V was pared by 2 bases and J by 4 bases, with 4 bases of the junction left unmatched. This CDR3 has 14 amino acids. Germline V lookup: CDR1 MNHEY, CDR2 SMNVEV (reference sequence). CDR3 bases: TGTGCCAGCAGTTTAGCGGGGGGAGGTTACGAGCAGTACTTC. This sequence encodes CASSLAGGGYEQYF.

Written as DNA, the CDR3 is TGTGCCAGCAGCTTAGAAGTAGCGGGAGGGTTCAATGAGCAGTTCTTC. It encodes CASSLEVAGGFNEQFF. The rearrangement links TRBV11-3 to TRBJ2-1; 11 nucleotides line up with TRBD2. Germline V lookup: CDR1 SGHNT, CDR2 YENEEA. The CDR3 has 16 amino acids. The V segment lost 0 bases and the J segment 6 bases; nucleotides outside the gene matches: 4.

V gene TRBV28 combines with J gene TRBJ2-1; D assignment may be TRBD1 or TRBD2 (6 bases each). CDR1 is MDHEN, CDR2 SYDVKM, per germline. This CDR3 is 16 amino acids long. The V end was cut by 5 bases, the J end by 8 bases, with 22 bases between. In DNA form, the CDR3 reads TGTGCCAGCAGTCCCGACAGAAAGGGGGGCCTCGATGAGCAGTTCTTC. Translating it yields CASSPDRKGGLDEQFF.

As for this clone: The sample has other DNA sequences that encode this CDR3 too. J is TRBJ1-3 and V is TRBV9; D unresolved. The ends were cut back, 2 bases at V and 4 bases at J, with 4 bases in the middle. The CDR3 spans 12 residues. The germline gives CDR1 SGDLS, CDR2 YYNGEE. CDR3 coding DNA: TGTGCCAGCAGCGTCCCGGGAAACACCATATATTTT. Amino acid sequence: CASSVPGNTIYF.

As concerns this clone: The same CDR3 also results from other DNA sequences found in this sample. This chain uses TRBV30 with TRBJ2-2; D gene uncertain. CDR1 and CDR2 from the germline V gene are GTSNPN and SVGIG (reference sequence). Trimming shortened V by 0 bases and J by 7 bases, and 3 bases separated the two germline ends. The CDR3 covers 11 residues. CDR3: CAWSVGGELFF. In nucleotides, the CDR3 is TGTGCCTGGAGTGTAGGCGGGGAGCTGTTTTTT.

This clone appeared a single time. The CDR3 nucleotides are TGCAGCGTTGATTGGGCCGTGGGGGATACGCAGTATTTT. It encodes CSVDWAVGDTQYF. This sequence joins TRBV29-1 and TRBJ2-3; D not certain. Germline CDR1 SQVTM, CDR2 ANQGSEA. Deletions cut 3 bases from V and 6 bases from J, with 13 bases between. The CDR3 covers 13 residues.

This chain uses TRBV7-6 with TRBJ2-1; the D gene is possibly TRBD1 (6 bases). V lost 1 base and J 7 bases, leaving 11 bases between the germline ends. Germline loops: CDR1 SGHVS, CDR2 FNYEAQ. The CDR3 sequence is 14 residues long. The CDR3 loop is CASSLDTGKNEQFF. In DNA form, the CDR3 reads TGTGCCAGCAGCTTAGATACAGGGAAGAATGAGCAGTTCTTC.